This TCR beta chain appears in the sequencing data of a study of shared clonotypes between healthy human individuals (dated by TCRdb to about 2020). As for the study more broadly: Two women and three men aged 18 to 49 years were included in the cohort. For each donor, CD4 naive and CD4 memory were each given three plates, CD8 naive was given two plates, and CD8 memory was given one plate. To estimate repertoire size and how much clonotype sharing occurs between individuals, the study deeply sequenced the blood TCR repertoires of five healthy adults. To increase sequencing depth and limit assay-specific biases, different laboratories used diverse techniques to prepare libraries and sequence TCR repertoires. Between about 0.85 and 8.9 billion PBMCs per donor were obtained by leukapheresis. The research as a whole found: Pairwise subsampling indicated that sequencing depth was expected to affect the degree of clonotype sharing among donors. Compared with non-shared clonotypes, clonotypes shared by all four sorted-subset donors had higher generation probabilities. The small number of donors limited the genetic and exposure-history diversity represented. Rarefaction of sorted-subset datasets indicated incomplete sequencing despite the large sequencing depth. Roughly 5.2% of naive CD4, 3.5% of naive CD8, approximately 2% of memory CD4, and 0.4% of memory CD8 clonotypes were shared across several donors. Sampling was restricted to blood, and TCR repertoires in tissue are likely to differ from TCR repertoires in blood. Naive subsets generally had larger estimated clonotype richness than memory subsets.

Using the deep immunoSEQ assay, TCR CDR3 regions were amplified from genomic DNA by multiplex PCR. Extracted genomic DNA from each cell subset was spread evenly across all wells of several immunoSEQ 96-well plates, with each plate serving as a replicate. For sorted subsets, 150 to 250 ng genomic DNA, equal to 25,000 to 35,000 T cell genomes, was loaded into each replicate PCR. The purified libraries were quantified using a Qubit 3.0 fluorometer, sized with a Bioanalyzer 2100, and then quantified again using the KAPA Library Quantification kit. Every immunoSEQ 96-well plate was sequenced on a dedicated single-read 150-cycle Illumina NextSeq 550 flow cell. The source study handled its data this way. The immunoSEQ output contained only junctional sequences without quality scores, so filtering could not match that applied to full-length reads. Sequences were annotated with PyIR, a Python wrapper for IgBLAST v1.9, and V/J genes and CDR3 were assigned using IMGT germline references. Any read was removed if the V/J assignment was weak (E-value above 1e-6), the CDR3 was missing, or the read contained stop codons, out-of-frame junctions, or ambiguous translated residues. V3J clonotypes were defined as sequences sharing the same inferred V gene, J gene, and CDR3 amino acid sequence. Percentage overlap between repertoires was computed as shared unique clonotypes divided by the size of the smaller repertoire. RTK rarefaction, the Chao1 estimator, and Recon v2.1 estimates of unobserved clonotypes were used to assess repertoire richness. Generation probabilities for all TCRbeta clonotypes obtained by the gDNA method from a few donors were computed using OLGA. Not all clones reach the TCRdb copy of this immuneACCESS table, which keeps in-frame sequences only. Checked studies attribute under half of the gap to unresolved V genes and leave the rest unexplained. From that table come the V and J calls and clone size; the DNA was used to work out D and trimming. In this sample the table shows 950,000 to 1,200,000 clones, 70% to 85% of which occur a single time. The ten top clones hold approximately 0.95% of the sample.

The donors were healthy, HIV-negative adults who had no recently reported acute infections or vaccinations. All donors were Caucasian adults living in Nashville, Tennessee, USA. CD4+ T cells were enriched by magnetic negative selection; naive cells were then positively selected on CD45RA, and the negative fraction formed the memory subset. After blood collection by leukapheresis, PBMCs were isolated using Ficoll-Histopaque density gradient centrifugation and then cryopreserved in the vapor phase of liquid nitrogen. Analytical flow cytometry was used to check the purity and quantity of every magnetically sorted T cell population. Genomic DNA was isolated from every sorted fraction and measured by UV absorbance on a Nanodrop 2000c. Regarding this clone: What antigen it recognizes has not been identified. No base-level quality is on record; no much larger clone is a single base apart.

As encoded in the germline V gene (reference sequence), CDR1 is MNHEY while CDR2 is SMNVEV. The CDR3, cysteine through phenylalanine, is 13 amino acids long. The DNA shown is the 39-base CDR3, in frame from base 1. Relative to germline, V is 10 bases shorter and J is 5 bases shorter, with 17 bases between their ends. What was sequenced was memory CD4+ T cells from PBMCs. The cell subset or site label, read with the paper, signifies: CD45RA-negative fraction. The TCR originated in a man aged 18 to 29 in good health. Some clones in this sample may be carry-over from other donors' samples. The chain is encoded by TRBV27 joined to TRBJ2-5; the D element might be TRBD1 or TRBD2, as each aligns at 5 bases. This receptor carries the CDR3 CATQGPGPETQYF. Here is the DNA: TGTGCCACCCAGGGACCGGGCCCCGAGACCCAGTACTTC.